The 30 T cell receptor beta chains listed next were all sequenced from one sample in a study of identical twins. TCRdb reprocessed the 5' RACE reads with MiXCR, giving one entry per CDR3 protein. The sample lists approximately 500,000 distinct CDR3 sequences; 20% to 25% were seen once. This sample also appeared in a second study, on T cells expressing NK-cell markers.

Source material: CD4+ T cells sorted from blood. These receptors came from a woman aged 18-35 years in good health.

This clonotype has a handful of counts. The gene calls are TRBV7-2 and TRBJ2-3; no firm D call. Trimming cost V 5 bases and J 11 bases, with 20 bases left between them. This CDR3 is built from 14 residues. The germline V gene encodes CDR1 SGHTA and CDR2 FQGNSA. In DNA, the CDR3 is TGTGCCAGCAGCCCCGGTGGAGTACAGATACAGCAGTATTTT. Translating it yields CASSPGGVQIQQYF.

This clonotype was seen a few times. The V gene is TRBV6-1, the J gene TRBJ1-6; the match to TRBD1 covers 8 bases. This CDR3 has 15 amino acids. Germline V gene lookup returns CDR1 MNHNS and CDR2 SASEGT. V gave up 6 bases and J gave up 5 bases; unmatched junction bases: 6. CDR3 sequence (DNA): TGTGCCAGCAGACACAGACAGGGGAATAATTCACCCCTCCACTTT. It is translated as CASRHRQGNNSPLHF.

This clonotype was found a few times. The chain couples TRBV30 to TRBJ2-5; 9 bases align to TRBD2. Germline CDR1 and CDR2: GTSNPN and SVGIG (reference sequence). The CDR3 has 15 residues. V was pared by 1 base and J by 4 bases, with 7 bases of the junction left unmatched. The CDR3 DNA reads TGTGCCTGGAGTGCGGGACTAGCTGGTAGAGAGACCCAGTACTTC. It yields the protein CAWSAGLAGRETQYF.

The rearrangement uses TRBV6-2 or TRBV6-3 and TRBJ2-2; 8 bases fit TRBD1. Germline CDR1 reads MNHEY; CDR2 reads SVGEGT. V lost 10 bases to trimming and J lost 3 bases; unmatched junction nucleotides: 10. The CDR3 runs 15 residues. In DNA, the CDR3 is TGTGCCACGCAAACCCGGACAGGGTACACCGGGGAGCTGTTTTTT. It encodes CATQTRTGYTGELFF.

The CDR3 DNA reads TGTGCCACCTCCCTCGTAGCGGACCTCACAGATACGCAGTATTTT. Encoded protein: CATSLVADLTDTQYF. This sequence joins TRBV10-3 and TRBJ2-3, with D possibly matching TRBD2 (6 bases). With 10 bases removed from V and 2 bases from J, the gap between germline ends came to 19 bases. The germline V gene has CDR1 ENHRY and CDR2 SYGVKD. This CDR3 comprises 15 residues.

The table lists this clonotype with many counts. V usage is TRBV6-5 and J usage is TRBJ1-2; D is unresolved. This CDR3 region has 12 residues. Germline values: CDR1 MNHEY, CDR2 SVGAGI. V gave up 2 bases and J gave up 3 bases, with 4 bases separating them. The CDR3 loop is CASSYGDYGYTF. As DNA, the CDR3 is TGTGCCAGCAGTTACGGGGACTATGGCTACACCTTC.

The V call is TRBV15, the J call TRBJ2-1; no definite D call. Germline V CDR1 and CDR2: LNHNV, YYDKDF (reference sequence). This CDR3 region has 17 residues. The V and J ends lost 1 base and 4 bases respectively, with 17 bases between them. In DNA, the CDR3 is TGTGCCACCAGCAGAGTACAGCCGATAATCTTATACAATGAGCAGTTCTTC. This encodes CATSRVQPIILYNEQFF.

This clonotype was recorded a few times. The genes are TRBV10-3 and TRBJ1-3, with 7 bases lining up with TRBD1. Trimming cost V 3 bases and J 7 bases; bases outside gene matches: 0. CDR1 and CDR2 (germline): ENHRY, SYGVKD. The CDR3 spans 12 residues. For the CDR3, the DNA is TGTGCCATCAGTGAACAGGGGAACACCATATATTTT. It yields the protein CAISEQGNTIYF.

The chain uses TRBV20-1 and TRBJ2-2, with D perhaps matching TRBD1 (7 bases). The germline V and J ends were trimmed by 3 bases and 4 bases, with 18 bases remaining between them. The CDR3 totals 16 residues. Germline assignment: CDR1 DFQATT and CDR2 SNEGSKA (reference sequence). The CDR3 loop is CSASRRRGRGTGELFF. The CDR3 nucleotides are TGCAGTGCTAGTCGAAGGAGGGGGCGAGGCACCGGGGAGCTGTTTTTT.

The chain links TRBV19 to TRBJ1-1, with D tentatively TRBD1 (6 bases). V dropped 3 bases and J dropped 0 bases, with 11 bases sitting between them. The CDR3 is made up of 15 amino acids. Germline-derived CDR1 and CDR2 are LNHDA and SQIVND (reference sequence). CDR3 bases: TGTGCCAGTAGTATCCAGGGGACTATGAACACTGAAGCTTTCTTT. This gives the protein CASSIQGTMNTEAFF.

This clonotype appeared a few times. The chain has TRBV6-1 and TRBJ2-3; D is uncertain. V lost 7 bases and J lost 1, with 9 bases in between. Germline assignment: CDR1 MNHNS and CDR2 SASEGT. This CDR3 has 13 amino acids. Here the CDR3 DNA reads TGTGCCAGCAATCTACCCGGCACAGATACGCAGTATTTT. Translated, it gives CASNLPGTDTQYF.

This clonotype was seen only a few times. The chain has TRBV20-1 and TRBJ2-5, with D unclear. V was shortened by 1 base and J by 5 bases, with 14 bases between the two germline ends. The CDR3 is 14 amino acids. Per the germline V gene, CDR1 is DFQATT and CDR2 is SNEGSKA (reference sequence). The CDR3 region is CSARANSKAETQYF. In nucleotides, the CDR3 is TGCAGTGCTAGAGCGAACTCCAAGGCGGAGACCCAGTACTTC.

V is TRBV18 and J is TRBJ2-3, with D possibly matching TRBD2 (6 bases). V shed 0 bases and J shed 4 bases, with 11 bases lying between them. CDR1 and CDR2 (germline): KGHSH, LQKENI. CDR3 length: 15 amino acids. The CDR3: CASSPPGGLADTQYF. CDR3 DNA: TGTGCCAGCTCACCACCGGGGGGATTGGCAGATACGCAGTATTTT.

This clonotype was counted between two and nine times. The genes are TRBV2 and TRBJ2-2; 12 nucleotides align to TRBD1. With V trimmed by 7 bases and J by 7 bases, 7 bases remained unmatched. Germline V CDR1 and CDR2: SNHLY, FYNNEI. This CDR3 region has 15 residues. CDR3 in DNA: TGTGCCAGCATCCCGGGACAGGGGGCAAACGGGGAGCTGTTTTTT. Translation gives CASIPGQGANGELFF.

This clonotype has just a few counts. The chain recombines TRBV5-6 with TRBJ2-3, with D unresolved. V dropped 2 bases and J dropped 2 bases, with 9 bases sitting between them. The germline V gene encodes CDR1 SGHDT and CDR2 YYEEEE. This CDR3 has 14 amino acids. CDR3 nucleotide sequence: TGTGCCAGCAGCTTCTCCCAGTTCACAGATACGCAGTATTTT. Encoded protein: CASSFSQFTDTQYF.

This clonotype was recorded a few times. This rearrangement joins TRBV2 to TRBJ2-5; 8 bases line up with TRBD1. The V and J ends lost 7 bases and 5 bases, in that order; junction bases with no gene match: 6. Per the germline V gene, CDR1 is SNHLY and CDR2 is FYNNEI. CDR3 length equals 13 residues. The chain's CDR3 is CASTRTGRETQYF. The CDR3 bases are TGTGCCAGCACCCGGACAGGGAGGGAGACCCAGTACTTC.

This clonotype occurred a few times. The chain employs TRBV5-1 and TRBJ2-3, with 9 nucleotides matching TRBD2. Germline trimming cut 6 bases from V and 4 bases from J; bases unmatched to any gene: 6. This CDR3 region has 14 residues. The germline V gene has CDR1 SGHRS and CDR2 YFSETQ. The CDR3 region has the DNA TGCGCCAGCATCGAAGCGGGGGGATCAGATACGCAGTATTTT. Its translation: CASIEAGGSDTQYF.

In this sample, this clonotype turned up many times. The V and J genes are TRBV12-3 or TRBV12-4 and TRBJ2-2, with D unclear. The CDR3 length is 13 residues. Trimming left V 6 bases short and J 4 bases short, with 9 bases between. The CDR3 DNA reads as TGTGCCAGCAGCCTAAGACTCACCGGGGAGCTGTTTTTT. As protein: CASSLRLTGELFF.

The chain employs TRBV6-2 or TRBV6-3 and TRBJ1-2; the D is unclear. In germline, CDR1 is MNHEY, CDR2 SVGEGT. There are 14 residues in the CDR3. The V gene lost 7 bases and the J gene lost 3 bases, with 15 bases spanning the gap. This CDR3 is CASKGRNPDYGYTF. The CDR3 bases are TGTGCCAGCAAGGGAAGAAATCCGGACTATGGCTACACCTTC.

The rearrangement joins TRBV27 to TRBJ2-7; D might be TRBD1 (7 bases). The CDR3 length is 17 residues. The germline CDR1 and CDR2 sequences are MNHEY and SMNVEV (reference sequence). V was trimmed by 0 bases and J by 6 bases, leaving 21 bases between them. This chain's CDR3 is CASSLSGGTVPFTEQYF. The CDR3, as DNA: TGTGCCAGCAGTTTATCGGGCGGGACAGTGCCATTCACCGAGCAGTACTTC.

This clonotype showed up just a few times. The DNA of the CDR3 is TGCGCCAGCAGCTTGATGAGGGGGCCGAACTACGAGCAGTACTTC. Translation gives CASSLMRGPNYEQYF. The rearrangement joins TRBV5-1 to TRBJ2-7; 7 bases map to TRBD1. Looked up from germline, CDR1 is SGHRS and CDR2 is YFSETQ. J was trimmed by 3 bases and V by 1 base; bases with no gene match: 7. CDR3 size: 15 residues. The whole variable domain, remainder taken from reference TRBV5-1 and TRBJ2-7, is KAGVTQTPRYLIKTRGQQVTLSCSPISGHRSVSWYQQTPGQGLQFLFEYFSETQRNKGNFPGRFSGRQFSNSRSEMNVSTLELGDSALYLCASSLMRGPNYEQYFGPGTRLTVT.

This clonotype was found a few times. The genes are TRBV29-1 and TRBJ2-1; 11 bases fit TRBD2. The CDR3 is made up of 16 amino acids. CDR1 is SQVTM and CDR2 is ANQGSEA in the germline V gene. V shed 6 bases and J 0 bases; nucleotides not matched to a gene: 7. CDR3 DNA sequence: TGCAGCGTCAGGGGTAGCGGGAGGGGCTCCTACAATGAGCAGTTCTTC. Translation: CSVRGSGRGSYNEQFF.

This chain joins TRBV4-1 and TRBJ2-7; 10 nucleotides line up with TRBD2. CDR1 and CDR2 from the germline V gene are MGHRA and YSYEKL. Trimming removed 2 bases from V and 9 bases from J; junction bases left unmatched: 7. The CDR3 runs to 14 residues. The CDR3 sequence: CASSQPVKREGQYF. CDR3 nucleotides: TGCGCCAGCAGCCAACCCGTTAAGCGGGAGGGGCAGTACTTC.

This clonotype was detected only a few times. A read error may account for a junction end that differs from germline. The chain employs TRBV4-3 and TRBJ2-1; 9 nucleotides line up with TRBD2. Per the germline V gene, CDR1 is LGHNA and CDR2 is YSLEER. This CDR3 has 17 amino acids. CDR3 sequence reads: CASSKEGPSGVNNEQFF. The CDR3 region has the DNA TGCGCCAGCAGCAAAGAGGGTCCTAGCGGGGTCAACAATGAGCAGTTCTTC.

This clonotype has more than one count but fewer than ten. This chain links TRBV20-1 with TRBJ2-2; possible D gene TRBD1, 6 bases. CDR3 length: 14 residues. Germline V gene data show CDR1 as DFQATT and CDR2 as SNEGSKA (reference sequence). V lost 3 bases and J lost 2, with 10 bases in between. The CDR3 bases are TGCAGTGCTAGCCGGACAGTCAACACCGGGGAGCTGTTTTTT. Amino acid sequence: CSASRTVNTGELFF.

Only a few counts were recorded for this clonotype. The gene calls are TRBV29-1 and TRBJ2-5, with 10 bases fitting TRBD1. CDR1 and CDR2 (germline): SQVTM, ANQGSEA. With 4 bases clipped from V and 4 bases from J, the junction kept 6 bases outside the gene matches. The CDR3 loop spans 14 amino acids. The CDR3 DNA reads as TGCAGCGTTGGACGACAGGGGGCGGGAGAGACCCAGTACTTC. Encoded protein: CSVGRQGAGETQYF.

This clonotype was counted between two and nine times. The chain carries TRBV12-3 or TRBV12-4 and TRBJ2-7; TRBD1 matches 8 bases. J gave up 1 base and V 7 bases, and 9 bases lay outside the gene matches. This CDR3 has 15 amino acids. This chain's CDR3 is CASTLGQGFSYEQYF. CDR3 bases: TGTGCCAGCACTCTCGGACAGGGCTTTTCCTACGAGCAGTACTTC.

A few counts support this clonotype. V is TRBV20-1 and J is TRBJ1-2; the D is unclear. Trimming left V 0 bases short and J 6 bases short, with 17 bases between. The CDR3 extends over 15 amino acids. CDR1 and CDR2 from the germline V gene are DFQATT and SNEGSKA (reference sequence). DNA for the CDR3: TGCAGTGCTAGAGATCGATTACGGGGTACGAATGGCTACACCTTC. Translated: CSARDRLRGTNGYTF.

The chain links TRBV18 to TRBJ2-1; no clear D gene. The CDR3 has 18 residues. Per the germline V gene, CDR1 is KGHSH and CDR2 is LQKENI. V lost 2 bases, J lost 4 bases, and 21 bases lay in between. Here the CDR3 DNA reads TGTGCCAGCTCACCAAACCTAGTAGCAGATGGGTTATACAATGAGCAGTTCTTC. Its translation: CASSPNLVADGLYNEQFF.

This clonotype was observed a handful of times. This rearrangement joins TRBV5-6 to TRBJ1-2, with 10 bases aligning to TRBD1. V dropped 6 bases and J dropped 2; count of bases not matched to a gene: 4. CDR3 size: 14 residues. CDR1 is SGHDT and CDR2 is YYEEEE in the germline V gene. CDR3 region: CASTPGQGNYGYTF. The CDR3 coding sequence is TGTGCCAGCACCCCGGGACAGGGGAACTATGGCTACACCTTC.